Below, 4 T cell receptor beta chains from the same sample are listed, as sequenced in a study of response to subunit inactivated influenza vaccine. TCRdb called the RT-PCR reads again in MiXCR, with one record for every CDR3 protein. The sample consists of approximately 730,000 distinct CDR3 sequences, roughly 13% of them appearing once. Source: PBMCs from blood, taken around two weeks before vaccination. These TCRs come from a man in his fifties who received an inactivated influenza vaccine.

V and J are TRBV20-1 and TRBJ2-3, with D maybe TRBD2 (6 bases). V lost 1 base, J lost 4 bases, and 21 bases lay in between. CDR1 and CDR2 from the germline V gene are DFQATT and SNEGSKA (reference sequence). This CDR3 spans 17 amino acids. The CDR3 nucleotides read TGCAGTGCTAGAGGTCGCCTTGGAGCGTCGGGAGCAGATACGCAGTATTTT. This sequence encodes CSARGRLGASGADTQYF.

This clonotype showed up many times. This chain joins TRBV2 and TRBJ2-1; 10 bases match TRBD2. Trimming at V came to 6 bases and at J to 0 bases, leaving 8 bases not matched to a gene. Germline loops: CDR1 SNHLY, CDR2 FYNNEI. CDR3 size: 17 residues. The CDR3 DNA reads as TGTGCCAGCAGCTCCGGACTAGCGGATAGCTCCTACAATGAGCAGTTCTTC. Protein: CASSSGLADSSYNEQFF.

Only a few counts were recorded for this clonotype. V and J are TRBV27 and TRBJ2-1; 8 bases map to TRBD2. CDR1 and CDR2 from the germline V gene are MNHEY and SMNVEV (reference sequence). Trimming cost V 3 bases and J 9 bases; bases outside gene matches: 7. There are 14 residues in the CDR3. Written as DNA, the CDR3 is TGTGCCAGCAGTTTCACCGGGACTAGTGGTGAGCAGTTCTTC. Protein: CASSFTGTSGEQFF.

The V gene is TRBV29-1, the J gene TRBJ1-1; a weak D match, TRBD1 (5 bases). The V end lost 7 bases, the J end lost 4 bases, and 16 bases lay between the germline ends. The CDR3 is made up of 13 amino acids. Germline CDR1 is SQVTM and CDR2 is ANQGSEA. CDR3 in amino acids: CSAEGWLGTEAFF. CDR3 DNA sequence: TGCAGCGCCGAGGGGTGGTTGGGCACTGAAGCTTTCTTT.